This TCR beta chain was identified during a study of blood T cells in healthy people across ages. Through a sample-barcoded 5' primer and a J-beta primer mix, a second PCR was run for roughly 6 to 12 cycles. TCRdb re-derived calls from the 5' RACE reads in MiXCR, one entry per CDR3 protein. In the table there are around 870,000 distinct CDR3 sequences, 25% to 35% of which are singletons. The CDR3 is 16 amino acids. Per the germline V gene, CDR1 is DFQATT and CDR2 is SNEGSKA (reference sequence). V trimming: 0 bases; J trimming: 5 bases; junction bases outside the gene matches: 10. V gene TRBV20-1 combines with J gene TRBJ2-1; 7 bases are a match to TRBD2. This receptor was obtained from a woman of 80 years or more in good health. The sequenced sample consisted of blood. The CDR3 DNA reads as TGCAGTGCTAGAGATCGGGGAGGGTTTAGCCACAATGAGCAGTTCTTC. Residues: CSARDRGGFSHNEQFF.